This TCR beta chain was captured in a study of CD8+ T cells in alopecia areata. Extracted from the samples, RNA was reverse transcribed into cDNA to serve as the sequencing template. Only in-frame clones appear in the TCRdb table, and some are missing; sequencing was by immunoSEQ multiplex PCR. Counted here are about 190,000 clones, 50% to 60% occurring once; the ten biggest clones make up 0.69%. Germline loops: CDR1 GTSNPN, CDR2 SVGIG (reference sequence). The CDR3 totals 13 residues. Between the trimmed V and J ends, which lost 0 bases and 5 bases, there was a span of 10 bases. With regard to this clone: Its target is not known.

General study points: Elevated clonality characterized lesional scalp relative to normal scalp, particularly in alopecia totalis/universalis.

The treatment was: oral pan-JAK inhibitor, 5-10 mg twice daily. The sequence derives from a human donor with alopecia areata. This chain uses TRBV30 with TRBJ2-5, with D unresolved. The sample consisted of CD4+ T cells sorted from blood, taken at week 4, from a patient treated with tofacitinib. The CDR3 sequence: CAWSVRLGETQYF. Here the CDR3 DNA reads TGTGCCTGGAGTGTACGATTAGGGGAGACCCAGTACTTC.